This T cell receptor beta chain was sequenced for a study of blood T cell repertoires in COVID-19 (dated by TCRdb to about 2020). For context, the study as a whole: Samples covering the acute and convalescent phases of COVID-19 were provided by collaborators in the United States, Italy and Spain. The material from the prospective study consisted of cDNA or gDNA derived from T cells, B-cell-depleted T cells, or PBMCs. The dataset comprised deeply sampled blood TCRbeta repertoires from subjects exposed to, actively infected with, or recovered from COVID-19. The repertoires were made available in a free public database intended to serve as a resource for research on the immune response to SARS-CoV-2. Samples came from the ongoing ImmuneRACE study (first 160 participants) plus 1,254 subjects from 6 global collaborators. The sample metadata nearly always contained a de-identified subject ID, COVID-19 status, age in years and sex. Where available, HLA class I and class II types were obtained from metadata supplied by the sample provider rather than from assay-based typing. Overall results and qualifications from the work: Clinical and demographic metadata were provided uncurated, with the amount varying by source and participant.

As concerns this clone: Its cognate antigen has yet to be identified. Base quality data are lacking; no much larger clone is found one base away.

Taken from cysteine to phenylalanine, the CDR3 has 13 residues. Only the CDR3 portion is preserved as DNA: 39 bases, with reading frame beginning at the first base. V loses 6 bases at its end and J loses 6 bases; junction bases beyond the gene matches: 8. As encoded in the germline V gene, CDR1 is KGHSH while CDR2 is LQKENI. Participants in the prospective study were enrolled through a virtual design, were aged roughly 18 to 100 years, and lived in roughly 25 United States geographic areas. To assign participants to cohorts, the prospective study relied on clinical history that participants themselves reported in a screening survey and a study questionnaire. Exposed participants had been in contact, within 2 weeks of entering the study, with a person who had a PCR-confirmed or clinician-diagnosed case of COVID-19. In the prospective study, mobile phlebotomists collected whole blood, serum and a nasopharyngeal or oropharyngeal swab from each participant. Additional blood draws and questionnaires over an approximately 2-month period could optionally be provided by prospective study participants. Before DNA extraction, prospective study blood samples were shipped either frozen or at room temperature.

The immunoSEQ Assay, a bias-controlled multiplex PCR, was used to amplify TCRbeta CDR3 regions from genomic DNA. For the original study's pipeline: The number of nucleated cells in each sample was estimated by amplification of reference gene primers within the assay. To quantify the absolute abundance of each unique TCRbeta CDR3 rearrangement, sequence reads were collapsed and filtered. For each sample, productive Simpson clonality was calculated as the square root of Simpson's diversity index across productive rearrangements. This is the immuneACCESS table as TCRdb keeps it, with only in-frame sequences that have V and J called. A part of the clones is gone; compared with another copy, unresolved V genes explain less than half, and the rest is unexplained. The D gene and trimming were derived from the DNA, and the V and J assignments and clone size from that table. The sample table lists fewer than 300,000 clones, roughly 80% of them with a count of one. The ten biggest clones cover about 5% of the sample.

The sequence derives from a middle-aged man who had been exposed to COVID-19. Material for sequencing was PBMCs or T cells enriched from blood (not recorded which). Recombination linked TRBV18 to TRBJ2-7; a stretch of 7 junction bases matches TRBD2. The CDR3: CASSLWREREQYF. The bases are TGTGCCAGCTCTTTGTGGCGGGAGCGCGAGCAGTACTTC.